The entry below describes one TCR beta chain. Patients from Seattle were sampled longitudinally, starting during active infection. This record comes from a study of blood T cell repertoires in COVID-19. Study summary: Samples came from the United States, Italy and Spain, spanning acute and convalescent COVID-19. The cDNA or gDNA used as material had been derived from T cells, B-cell-depleted T cells, or PBMCs.

Sequencing used immunoSEQ multiplex PCR; TCRdb keeps in-frame clones, though not all of them. This table holds approximately 300,000 clones, about nine tenths found once. The sample consisted of peripheral blood. The clonotype was recovered from a woman in her 30s with COVID-19, enrolled during active disease.

In DNA, the CDR3 is TGTGCCAGTAGTGAGACAGCCCGTAATGAAAAACTGTTTTTT. Encoded protein: CASSETARNEKLFF. The chain is built from TRBV19 and TRBJ1-4; TRBD1 is a possible D gene (5 bases). Trimming took 5 bases from V and 4 from J, leaving 11 bases between them. In germline, CDR1 is LNHDA, CDR2 SQIVND (reference sequence). The length of the CDR3 is 14 residues.